The clone carrying this T cell receptor beta chain was picked up many times. As yet, its antigen is unknown. TCRdb re-called the PCR reads through MiXCR. The profile shows about 16,000 clones, roughly 12% of them singletons. Germline CDR1 SGHVS, CDR2 FQNEAQ. The CDR3 consists of 16 residues. Trimming took off 5 bases at V and 6 bases at J, with 22 bases between the two ends. No treatment had been given to any patient before thyroid surgery. This sample is part of a study of metastatic and nonmetastatic thyroid tumors. As for the study in general: The study looked at repertoires side by side in blood and in tumor or nodule tissue from malignant and benign thyroid patients.

Study-level findings and limits: For both blood and tumor, malignant thyroid tumors reportedly showed significantly higher TCR beta diversity than benign nodules did.

Sequencing was done on a sample of blood. V is TRBV7-8 and J is TRBJ1-2, with D maybe TRBD1 (6 bases). The source is a female donor with papillary thyroid cancer or a benign thyroid nodule (not recorded which). Some clones in this sample may be carry-over from other donors' samples. The DNA for the CDR3 is TGTGCCAGCAGCCCCCTATTGGGGGGAGGGGGGGATGGCTACACCTTC. Protein sequence: CASSPLLGGGGDGYTF. Supplemented by reference TRBV7-8 and TRBJ1-2, the full variable domain reads GAGVSQSPRYKVAKRGQDVALRCDPISGHVSLFWYQQALGQGPEFLTYFQNEAQLDKSGLPSDRFFAERPEGSVSTLKIQRTQQEDSAVYLCASSPLLGGGGDGYTFGSGTRLTVV.